This T cell receptor (beta chain) stems from a study of technical replicates of blood from a handful of donors. Germline V gene data show CDR1 as SQVTM and CDR2 as ANQGSEA. The ends were cut back, 5 bases at V and 7 bases at J, with 11 bases in the middle. The CDR3 has 11 amino acids. Sequenced by immunoSEQ multiplex PCR; TCRdb stores in-frame clones only, minus some. The table records under 85,000 clones, roughly 93% of them present only once. The source of this sequence is a human donor in good health. Sequencing was done on a sample of T cells isolated from PBMCs. The chain recombines TRBV29-1 with TRBJ1-1, with D tentatively TRBD1 (6 bases). The CDR3 coding sequence is TGCAGCGTTCGGGGGGCGGTTGAAGCTTTCTTT. Its protein product is CSVRGAVEAFF.